A selection of T cell receptor beta chains follows, all from one sample in a study of blood T cell repertoires in COVID-19. Only in-frame clones appear in the TCRdb table, and some are missing; sequencing was by immunoSEQ multiplex PCR. The table records about 170,000 clones, about 85% of them present only once. Sequencing was carried out using peripheral blood. Every receptor here comes from a woman in her sixties or seventies with COVID-19, enrolled during active disease. Each CDR3 is given with its conserved first and last residue. The D gene is left open where the match is weak. Clone sizes are given selectively: once, few, many, or a class where the clone is expanded.

TRBV7-7	TRBD1	TRBJ1-3	once	TGTGCCAGCGGAACCGGGACAGGGAACACCATATATTTT	CASGTGTGNTIYF
TRBV28	.	TRBJ2-1	.	TGTGCCAGCAGTTGGGGGGGCCGGAGTAATGAGCAGTTCTTC	CASSWGGRSNEQFF
TRBV28	TRBD1	TRBJ1-5	.	TGTGCCAGCAGTTTCGGGACAGGGGGGGGCGAGCAGCCCCAGCATTTT	CASSFGTGGGEQPQHF
TRBV6-5	TRBD1	TRBJ1-2	.	TGTGCCAGCAGGACAGGGGGATATGGCTACACCTTC	CASRTGGYGYTF
TRBV10-3	.	TRBJ1-5	.	TGTGCCATCAGTTACGACAGGTATAGCAATCAGCCCCAGCATTTT	CAISYDRYSNQPQHF
TRBV11-3	TRBD1	TRBJ2-2	.	TGTGCCAGCGAACAGGGGGCGAACACCGGGGAGCTGTTTTTT	CASEQGANTGELFF
TRBV30	.	TRBJ2-7	.	TGTGCCTGGAGCAGAAACAGGTTATCGGTTTACGAGCAGTACTTC	CAWSRNRLSVYEQYF
TRBV29-1	.	TRBJ1-1	.	TGCAGCGGGCAGTGGGGCAAGAACACTGAAGCTTTCTTT	CSGQWGKNTEAFF
TRBV27	.	TRBJ2-2	.	TGTGCCAGCACCCCCTCCCGTCCGACCGGGGAGCTGTTTTTT	CASTPSRPTGELFF
TRBV5-4	TRBD1	TRBJ1-6	.	TGTGCCAGCAGCTCGGCGACGGGACAGATGGATTCACCCCTCCACTTT	CASSSATGQMDSPLHF
TRBV25-1	.	TRBJ2-1	few	TGTGCCAGCAGTGCTACTCAGGGCTCGGGTACATACAATGAGCAGTTCTTC	CASSATQGSGTYNEQFF
TRBV18	.	TRBJ1-1	.	TGTGCCAGCTCACCCGGGAGGGCCGAGAACACTGAAGCTTTCTTT	CASSPGRAENTEAFF
TRBV6-6	.	TRBJ1-5	few	TGTGCCAGCAGTCCAGATGACCGGGACAATAGCAATCAGCCCCAGCATTTT	CASSPDDRDNSNQPQHF
TRBV29-1	TRBD2	TRBJ2-5	.	TGCAGCGTTCCTAGGGGCGGCGGGGGGGAGACCCAGTACTTC	CSVPRGGGGETQYF
TRBV28	.	TRBJ2-7	.	TGTGCCAGCAGAGGACAACTCTACGAGCAGTACTTC	CASRGQLYEQYF
TRBV27	.	TRBJ1-6	few	TGTGCCAGCAGTTTATCTGCAGATAATTCACCCCTCCACTTT	CASSLSADNSPLHF
TRBV27	TRBD2	TRBJ2-7	.	TGTGCCAGCAGTTTGAGTAGCGGGAGCGCCTACGAGCAGTACTTC	CASSLSSGSAYEQYF
TRBV11-3	TRBD2	TRBJ2-1	.	TGTGCCAGCAGCTCCCAAGCGATGGGAGGGGATGAGCAGTTCTTC	CASSSQAMGGDEQFF
TRBV3-1/TRBV3-2	.	TRBJ1-1	.	TGTGCCAGCAGCCAAGAAAGCGGGACGTCTGTTTTTGAAGCTTTCTTT	CASSQESGTSVFEAFF
TRBV14	TRBD1	TRBJ1-2	.	TGTGCCAGCAGCCAAGGACAGGGGGCGGCTTATGGCTACACCTTC	CASSQGQGAAYGYTF
TRBV12-5	TRBD1	TRBJ1-2	.	TGTGCTAGTGGTTCCGGGGACAGGGGCTATGGCTACACCTTC	CASGSGDRGYGYTF
TRBV15	TRBD1	TRBJ1-1	.	TGTGCCACCAGCAGGGGAGCGGGACAGGGTTTAGAGAACACTGAAGCTTTCTTT	CATSRGAGQGLENTEAFF
TRBV5-1	.	TRBJ2-5	.	TGCGCCAGCAGCCCTAGGACCACAGGGTTTGAGACCCAGTACTTC	CASSPRTTGFETQYF
TRBV7-2	.	TRBJ1-3	.	TGTGCCAGCAGCTCCCACAGGGACTCTGGAAACACCATATATTTT	CASSSHRDSGNTIYF
TRBV19	.	TRBJ2-4	.	TGTGCCAGTAGTATCGGGGACATTCAGTACTTC	CASSIGDIQYF
TRBV27	.	TRBJ1-5	.	TGTGCCAGCAAAAGGGACATTTATCAGCCCCAGCATTTT	CASKRDIYQPQHF
TRBV11-3	TRBD1	TRBJ2-1	once	TGTGCCAGCAGCCCCACAGACAGGGGGGTTTTTGAGCAGTTCTTC	CASSPTDRGVFEQFF
TRBV18	TRBD1	TRBJ2-7	.	TGTGCCAGCTCACGCGAGGGGGACAGCAACTACGAGCAGTACTTC	CASSREGDSNYEQYF
TRBV5-1	TRBD1	TRBJ2-6	.	TGCGCCAGCAGCTTGGGGGGACAGGCTGGGGCCAACGTCCTGACTTTC	CASSLGGQAGANVLTF
TRBV5-4	TRBD1	TRBJ1-2	.	TGTGCCAGCAGTAATCAGGACAGGGGCTATGGCTACACCTTC	CASSNQDRGYGYTF
TRBV5-4	.	TRBJ2-2	.	TGTGCCAGCAGCTTGGCCGGCGGAGCGAACACCGGGGAGCTGTTTTTT	CASSLAGGANTGELFF
TRBV6-6	TRBD1	TRBJ1-4	.	TGTGCCAGCAGTTACTCGACAGGGGGTAGGGGTGAAAAACTGTTTTTT	CASSYSTGGRGEKLFF
TRBV2	.	TRBJ2-2	.	TGTGCCAGGGGGGACATCACGAACACCGGGGAGCTGTTTTTT	CARGDITNTGELFF
TRBV5-1	TRBD1	TRBJ2-2	.	TGCGCCAGCAGCTTGATGGACAGGGGCACCGGGGAGCTGTTTTTT	CASSLMDRGTGELFF
TRBV6-6	TRBD2	TRBJ2-2	.	TGTGCCAGCAGTTCAGGACTAGTCGGGGAGCTGTTTTTT	CASSSGLVGELFF
TRBV6-5	.	TRBJ1-1	.	TGTGCCAGCAGTTACTCGATAAGCCGGAACACTGAAGCTTTCTTT	CASSYSISRNTEAFF